This T cell receptor (beta chain) was profiled in a study of Ad26.COV2.S vaccination and SARS-CoV-2 variants. Across the whole study: Donor was one of the participants in the Ad26.COV2.S arm of the COV1001 trial. Ad26.COV2.S, an intramuscular injection, was given once or twice 56 days apart.

In regard to this clone: Its specificity is unknown.

This CDR3 is 15 amino acids long. J was trimmed by 7 bases and V by 4 bases; bases with no gene match: 10. Germline values: CDR1 KGHDR, CDR2 SFDVKD. Findings of the study overall: Placebo recipients showed lower spike-specific TCR breadth than vaccinees.

Repertoires were generated with immunoSEQ multiplex PCR, while TCRdb's copy carries only in-frame clones and drops some. The sample holds 500,000 or so clones, roughly 85% seen once. Treatment denoted: roughly 20 received Ad26.COV2.S at low or high dose, single or two shots; 5 received placebo; per-sample allocation not given. Sampling took place 63 days after the first vaccine or placebo injection. Cohort 1b enrolled adults aged 18-55 years in Boston. This material consisted of peripheral blood, taken in a trial of Ad26.COV2.S vaccine versus placebo. The clonotype was recovered from a person between 18 and 65 years old who received the Ad26.COV2.S COVID-19 vaccine or a placebo. The V and J genes are TRBV24-1 and TRBJ2-7; 9 nucleotides line up with TRBD1. The CDR3 DNA sequence: TGTGCCACCAGTGACGCCGGGACAGGGACGCGAGAGCAGTACTTC. It is translated as CATSDAGTGTREQYF.